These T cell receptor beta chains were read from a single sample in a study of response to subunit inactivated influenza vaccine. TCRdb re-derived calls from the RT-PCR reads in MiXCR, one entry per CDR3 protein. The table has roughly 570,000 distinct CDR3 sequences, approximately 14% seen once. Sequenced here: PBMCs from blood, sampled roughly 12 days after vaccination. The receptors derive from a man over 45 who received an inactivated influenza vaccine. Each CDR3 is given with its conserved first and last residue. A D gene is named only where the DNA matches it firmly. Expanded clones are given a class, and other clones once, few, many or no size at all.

cdr3_nt: TGCAGCGTCCTCGCCAGAGGGCAGTTTACTGAAGCTTTCTTT; cdr3_aa: CSVLARGQFTEAFF; cdr3_length: 14; d_call: .; j_call: TRBJ1-1; clone_size: few; v_call: TRBV29-1
cdr3_nt: TGCGCCAGCAGCGCCGGGACTAGCGGGGCGAACACCGGGGAGCTGTTTTTT; cdr3_aa: CASSAGTSGANTGELFF; cdr3_length: 17; d_call: TRBD2; j_call: TRBJ2-2; clone_size: .; v_call: TRBV5-1
cdr3_nt: TGTGCCAGCAGTTCCCGATCGGGGGGGAATGAGCAGTTCTTC; cdr3_aa: CASSSRSGGNEQFF; cdr3_length: 14; d_call: TRBD2; j_call: TRBJ2-1; clone_size: .; v_call: TRBV12-3/TRBV12-4
cdr3_nt: TGCAGTGCTAGAGATATATCAGGACCCGACTACGAGCAGTACTTC; cdr3_aa: CSARDISGPDYEQYF; cdr3_length: 15; d_call: .; j_call: TRBJ2-7; clone_size: few; v_call: TRBV20-1
cdr3_nt: TGTGCCAGCAGCCGACTAGCGGGGGGGCCCGGGAATGAGCAGTTCTTC; cdr3_aa: CASSRLAGGPGNEQFF; cdr3_length: 16; d_call: TRBD2; j_call: TRBJ2-1; clone_size: once; v_call: TRBV11-2
cdr3_nt: TGTGCCAGCAGTTACTCACTGGGGGCTAACTATGGCTACACCTTC; cdr3_aa: CASSYSLGANYGYTF; cdr3_length: 15; d_call: .; j_call: TRBJ1-2; clone_size: many; v_call: TRBV6-5
cdr3_nt: TGTGCCAGCAGCTTCGGGGGGAATAGCAATCAGCCCCAGCATTTT; cdr3_aa: CASSFGGNSNQPQHF; cdr3_length: 15; d_call: .; j_call: TRBJ1-5; clone_size: .; v_call: TRBV7-2
cdr3_nt: TGTGCTAGCAGCAACGGCATGGAAAACGAAGAGACCCAGTACTTC; cdr3_aa: CASSNGMENEETQYF; cdr3_length: 15; d_call: .; j_call: TRBJ2-5; clone_size: .; v_call: TRBV7-7
cdr3_nt: TGCAGTGCCCAATCCGGGACTCCCTCCGGGGAGCTGTTTTTT; cdr3_aa: CSAQSGTPSGELFF; cdr3_length: 14; d_call: .; j_call: TRBJ2-2; clone_size: .; v_call: TRBV20-1
cdr3_nt: TGTGCCAGCAGTTTAGGGGGAGGCACCGTTTACGAGCAGTACTTC; cdr3_aa: CASSLGGGTVYEQYF; cdr3_length: 15; d_call: .; j_call: TRBJ2-7; clone_size: many; v_call: TRBV27
cdr3_nt: TGTGCCACCAGTGATTTGGTCCGGGGTGATACGCAGTATTTT; cdr3_aa: CATSDLVRGDTQYF; cdr3_length: 14; d_call: .; j_call: TRBJ2-3; clone_size: few; v_call: TRBV24-1
cdr3_nt: TGTGCCAGCAGCTTAGTTAACACAGGGACAGATACGCAGTATTTT; cdr3_aa: CASSLVNTGTDTQYF; cdr3_length: 15; d_call: .; j_call: TRBJ2-3; clone_size: few; v_call: TRBV7-9
cdr3_nt: TGCGCCAGCAGCCAAGATATACAAGACCAATTACGCGAGCAGTACTTC; cdr3_aa: CASSQDIQDQLREQYF; cdr3_length: 16; d_call: .; j_call: TRBJ2-7; clone_size: .; v_call: TRBV4-3
cdr3_nt: TGTGCCATCAGGCCGGACCCGTCAACCTACGAGCAGTACTTC; cdr3_aa: CAIRPDPSTYEQYF; cdr3_length: 14; d_call: .; j_call: TRBJ2-7; clone_size: few; v_call: TRBV10-3
cdr3_nt: TGTGCCAGCAGCGAACATAAATCAGGGGGGGACTATGGCTACACCTTC; cdr3_aa: CASSEHKSGGDYGYTF; cdr3_length: 16; d_call: TRBD1; j_call: TRBJ1-2; clone_size: few; v_call: TRBV4-2
cdr3_nt: TGCGCCAGCAGCTTGGACAGGGAACTCTACGAGCAGTACTTC; cdr3_aa: CASSLDRELYEQYF; cdr3_length: 14; d_call: .; j_call: TRBJ2-7; clone_size: many; v_call: TRBV5-1
cdr3_nt: TGTGCCAGCAGGCCCCACAGCGGGAGCTCCTACAATGAGCAGTTCTTC; cdr3_aa: CASRPHSGSSYNEQFF; cdr3_length: 16; d_call: TRBD2; j_call: TRBJ2-1; clone_size: many; v_call: TRBV6-1
cdr3_nt: TGCGCCAGCAGCCCTCAACTAGCGGGGCAAGAGACCCAGTACTTC; cdr3_aa: CASSPQLAGQETQYF; cdr3_length: 15; d_call: TRBD2; j_call: TRBJ2-5; clone_size: few; v_call: TRBV4-1
cdr3_nt: TGCGCCAGCAGCGATATGGGGCGGGAGGGCACAGATACGCAGTATTTT; cdr3_aa: CASSDMGREGTDTQYF; cdr3_length: 16; d_call: TRBD2; j_call: TRBJ2-3; clone_size: .; v_call: TRBV5-1
cdr3_nt: TGTGCCAGCAGCCCTCAGACAGGGTTCAGCTCCTACAATGAGCAGTTCTTC; cdr3_aa: CASSPQTGFSSYNEQFF; cdr3_length: 17; d_call: TRBD1; j_call: TRBJ2-1; clone_size: .; v_call: TRBV7-8
cdr3_nt: TGCAGTGCAGGGACAGGGGGCGCATACGAGCAGTACTTC; cdr3_aa: CSAGTGGAYEQYF; cdr3_length: 13; d_call: TRBD1; j_call: TRBJ2-7; clone_size: many; v_call: TRBV20-1
cdr3_nt: TGTGCCAGCAGTTACTTGAGCGGGGGGCCGGGCTACGAGCAGTACTTC; cdr3_aa: CASSYLSGGPGYEQYF; cdr3_length: 16; d_call: TRBD2; j_call: TRBJ2-7; clone_size: .; v_call: TRBV2
cdr3_nt: TGTGCCAGCTCCGGGCCCCCGTCAGATACGCAGTATTTT; cdr3_aa: CASSGPPSDTQYF; cdr3_length: 13; d_call: .; j_call: TRBJ2-3; clone_size: .; v_call: TRBV28
cdr3_nt: TGCGCCAGCAGCTTGAGGTTACTAGACTCCTACGAGCAGTACTTC; cdr3_aa: CASSLRLLDSYEQYF; cdr3_length: 15; d_call: .; j_call: TRBJ2-7; clone_size: .; v_call: TRBV5-1
cdr3_nt: TGCGCCAGCAGCCAAGCCCCTTGGGCAGTGGTGGGAGAGACCCAGTACTTC; cdr3_aa: CASSQAPWAVVGETQYF; cdr3_length: 17; d_call: .; j_call: TRBJ2-5; clone_size: few; v_call: TRBV4-1
cdr3_nt: TGTGCCAGCAGTTACGCGACAGGCGCGGAGTATTTT; cdr3_aa: CASSYATGAEYF; cdr3_length: 12; d_call: .; j_call: TRBJ2-3; clone_size: .; v_call: TRBV6-5
cdr3_nt: TGCGCCAGCAGCCAAGACAGTTATGAGCAGTTCTTC; cdr3_aa: CASSQDSYEQFF; cdr3_length: 12; d_call: .; j_call: TRBJ2-1; clone_size: .; v_call: TRBV4-1
cdr3_nt: TGCAGCGTTGAAAAGTATGGCACAGATACGCAGTATTTT; cdr3_aa: CSVEKYGTDTQYF; cdr3_length: 13; d_call: .; j_call: TRBJ2-3; clone_size: many; v_call: TRBV29-1
cdr3_nt: TGTGCCAGCAGTGAACCGGGGGATTATAGCAATCAGCCCCAGCATTTT; cdr3_aa: CASSEPGDYSNQPQHF; cdr3_length: 16; d_call: .; j_call: TRBJ1-5; clone_size: .; v_call: TRBV6-1
cdr3_nt: TGTGCCAGCAGCCCACAGGGGGCGGGTAATGAAAAACTGTTTTTT; cdr3_aa: CASSPQGAGNEKLFF; cdr3_length: 15; d_call: TRBD1; j_call: TRBJ1-4; clone_size: few; v_call: TRBV12-3/TRBV12-4
cdr3_nt: TGTGCCAGCAGCCTCGGACTGATAGTCTACGAGCAGTACTTC; cdr3_aa: CASSLGLIVYEQYF; cdr3_length: 14; d_call: .; j_call: TRBJ2-7; clone_size: few; v_call: TRBV5-5
cdr3_nt: TGTGCCAGCAGCAAGCGACAGGGGGTCCACGAGCAGTACTTC; cdr3_aa: CASSKRQGVHEQYF; cdr3_length: 14; d_call: TRBD1; j_call: TRBJ2-7; clone_size: few; v_call: TRBV5-6
cdr3_nt: TGTGCCAGCAGCTTAGCCTTTACGGGGGGTGGCTGGAATGAGCAGTTCTTC; cdr3_aa: CASSLAFTGGGWNEQFF; cdr3_length: 17; d_call: TRBD2; j_call: TRBJ2-1; clone_size: .; v_call: TRBV11-1